Below are 3 T cell receptor beta chains sequenced from a single sample in a study of T-cell memory formation after mild COVID-19. TCRdb reprocessed the 5' RACE reads with MiXCR, giving one entry per CDR3 protein. The table includes hundreds of thousands of distinct CDR3 sequences, 15% detected once. The sample taken for sequencing was PBMCs or a T cell subset sorted from them (not recorded which). The receptors originated from a man between 18 and 29 years old who had mild COVID-19 (a few samples of this study predate the infection). Cell type and time point are not known.

This clonotype was detected a few times. The V gene is TRBV5-8, the J gene TRBJ2-3, with 8 nucleotides matching TRBD2. Germline values: CDR1 SGHTS, CDR2 YDEGEE. There are 16 residues in the CDR3. The trim removed 0 bases at V and 9 bases at J, leaving 12 bases unmatched. For the CDR3, the DNA is TGTGCCAGCAGCTTGGCCTGGAGCGGGGGTTCGCCCACGCAGTATTTT. It yields the protein CASSLAWSGGSPTQYF.

The genes are TRBV2 and TRBJ1-2, with TRBD1 matching 7 bases. J gave up 10 bases and V 4 bases, and 15 bases lay outside the gene matches. Looked up from germline, CDR1 is SNHLY and CDR2 is FYNNEI. The CDR3 length is 15 residues. CDR3 in DNA: TGTGCCAGCAGTGGGGACAGCCGTTCTTTTAGTGACTACACCTTC. This codes for CASSGDSRSFSDYTF. Using reference TRBV2 and TRBJ1-2 for the parts outside the CDR3, the full variable domain is EPEVTQTPSHQVTQMGQEVILRCVPISNHLYFYWYRQILGQKVEFLVSFYNNEISEKSEIFDDQFSVERPDGSNFTLKIRSTKLEDSAMYFCASSGDSRSFSDYTFGSGTRLTVV.

In its sample, this clonotype was seen a few times. CDR3 loop: CASSFGPSPYEQYF. The CDR3 DNA follows: TGCGCCAGCAGCTTTGGACCGTCACCCTACGAGCAGTACTTC. The rearrangement links TRBV5-1 to TRBJ2-7; D is unresolved. The V gene's germline CDR1 is SGHRS and CDR2 YFSETQ. V lost 2 bases and J lost 2, with 11 bases in between. CDR3 size: 14 residues.